Sequencing of this T cell receptor beta chain was carried out in a study of blood T cells in healthy people across ages. Total RNA, at least 6 micrograms per sample, was extracted from PBMCs. CDR1 is SGHRS, CDR2 YFSETQ, per germline. Trimming shortened V by 6 bases and J by 2 bases, and 9 bases separated the two germline ends. The CDR3 length is 13 residues. PCR was performed a second time for about 7 to 12 cycles using a sample-barcoded 5' primer and a J-beta primer mix. Paired-end reads containing CDR3 totaled no fewer than 2.5 million for each sample. MiXCR, run by TCRdb on the 5' RACE reads, gives a single entry per CDR3 protein. The table lists more than 650,000 distinct CDR3 sequences, 20% to 25% of them singletons.

The V gene is TRBV5-1, the J gene TRBJ2-1, with a possible D match to TRBD1 (5 bases). Material: blood. This receptor was taken from a man aged 70-80 years in good health. For the CDR3, the DNA is TGCGCCAGCACCCTGGACACCTACAATGAGCAGTTCTTC. As protein: CASTLDTYNEQFF. Based on the CDR3 plus reference TRBV5-1 and TRBJ2-1, the full variable domain is KAGVTQTPRYLIKTRGQQVTLSCSPISGHRSVSWYQQTPGQGLQFLFEYFSETQRNKGNFPGRFSGRQFSNSRSEMNVSTLELGDSALYLCASTLDTYNEQFFGPGTRLTVL.